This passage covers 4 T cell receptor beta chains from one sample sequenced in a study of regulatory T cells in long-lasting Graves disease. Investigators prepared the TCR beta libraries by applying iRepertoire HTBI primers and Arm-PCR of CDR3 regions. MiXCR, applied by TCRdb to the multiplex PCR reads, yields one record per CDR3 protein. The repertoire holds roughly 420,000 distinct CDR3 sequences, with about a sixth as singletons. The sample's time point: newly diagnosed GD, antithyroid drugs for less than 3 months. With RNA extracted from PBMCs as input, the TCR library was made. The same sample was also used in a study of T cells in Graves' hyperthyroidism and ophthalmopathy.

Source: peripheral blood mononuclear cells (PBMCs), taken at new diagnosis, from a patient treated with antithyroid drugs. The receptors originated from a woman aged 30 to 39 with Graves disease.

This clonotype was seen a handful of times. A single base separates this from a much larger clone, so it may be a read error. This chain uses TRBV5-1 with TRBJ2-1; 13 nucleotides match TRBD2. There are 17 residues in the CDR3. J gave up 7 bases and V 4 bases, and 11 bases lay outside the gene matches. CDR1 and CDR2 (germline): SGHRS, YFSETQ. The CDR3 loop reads CASSPSTSGRAENEQFF. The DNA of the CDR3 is TGCGCCAGCAGCCCCTCTACTAGCGGGAGGGCCGAGAATGAGCAGTTCTTC.

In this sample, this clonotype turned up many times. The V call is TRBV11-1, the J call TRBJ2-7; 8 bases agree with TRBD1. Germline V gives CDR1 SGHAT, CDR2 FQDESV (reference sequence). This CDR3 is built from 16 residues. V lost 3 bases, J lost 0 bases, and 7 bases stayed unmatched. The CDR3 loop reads CASSFSTGASSYEQYF. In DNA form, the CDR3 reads TGTGCCAGCAGCTTCTCGACAGGGGCTAGCTCCTACGAGCAGTACTTC.

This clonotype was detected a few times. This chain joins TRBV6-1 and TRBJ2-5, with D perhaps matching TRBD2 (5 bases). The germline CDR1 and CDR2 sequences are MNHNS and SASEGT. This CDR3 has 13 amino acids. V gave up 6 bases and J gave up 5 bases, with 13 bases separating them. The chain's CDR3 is CASSPSLRETQYF. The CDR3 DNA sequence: TGTGCCAGCAGCCCTAGCCTGAGGGAGACCCAGTACTTC.

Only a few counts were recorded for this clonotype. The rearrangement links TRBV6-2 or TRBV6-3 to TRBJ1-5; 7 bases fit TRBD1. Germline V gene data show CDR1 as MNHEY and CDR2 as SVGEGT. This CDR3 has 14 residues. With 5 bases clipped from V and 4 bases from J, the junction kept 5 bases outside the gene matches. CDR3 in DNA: TGTGCCAGCAGTATTCAGGGGGATAATCAGCCCCAGCATTTT. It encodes CASSIQGDNQPQHF.